These T cell receptor beta chains were read from a single sample in a study of blood T cell repertoires in COVID-19. Repertoires were generated with immunoSEQ multiplex PCR, while TCRdb's copy carries only in-frame clones and drops some. The table lists 70,000 to 95,000 clones, 88% of them singletons. The specimen sequenced was peripheral blood. Source of these receptors: a man in his 70s with acute or convalescent COVID-19. CDR3s include the opening cysteine and the closing phenylalanine or tryptophan. Fields, in order: clone size, J gene, V gene, D gene, CDR3 protein, CDR3 DNA. The D gene is left open where the match is weak. The listing skips clone size in some rows; elsewhere it reads once, few, many or a size class.

size: .
J: TRBJ2-2
V: TRBV19
D: TRBD1
CDR3: CATDRGWSLGTGELFF
DNA: TGTGCCACCGACAGGGGATGGAGTTTGGGGACCGGGGAGCTGTTTTTT

size: .
J: TRBJ2-4
V: TRBV3-1/TRBV3-2
D: TRBD2
CDR3: CASSQTSGGAINIQYF
DNA: TGTGCCAGCAGCCAAACTAGCGGGGGGGCGATAAACATTCAGTACTTC

size: .
J: TRBJ2-5
V: TRBV2
D: TRBD1
CDR3: CASSLRGPKWETQYF
DNA: TGTGCCAGCAGTCTTAGGGGGCCGAAATGGGAGACCCAGTACTTC

size: few
J: TRBJ1-2
V: TRBV12-3/TRBV12-4
D: .
CDR3: CASSLSRVSGYTF
DNA: TGTGCCAGCAGTTTAAGCAGGGTGAGCGGCTACACCTTC

size: .
J: TRBJ2-4
V: TRBV5-1
D: TRBD1
CDR3: CASSYLQGARNIQYF
DNA: TGCGCCAGCAGCTACCTACAGGGGGCGCGGAACATTCAGTACTTC

size: few
J: TRBJ2-5
V: TRBV19
D: TRBD1
CDR3: CASSRRQGLQETQYF
DNA: TGTGCCAGTAGTCGTCGACAGGGGTTACAAGAGACCCAGTACTTC

size: .
J: TRBJ2-6
V: TRBV6-5
D: .
CDR3: CASSRDNGANVLTF
DNA: TGTGCCAGCAGTCGGGACAATGGGGCCAACGTCCTGACTTTC

size: .
J: TRBJ2-4
V: TRBV29-1
D: .
CDR3: CSVFKTTIQYF
DNA: TGCAGCGTCTTTAAGACTACCATTCAGTACTTC

size: once
J: TRBJ2-7
V: TRBV11-3
D: TRBD1
CDR3: CASSLGGTGVNEQYF
DNA: TGTGCCAGCAGCTTAGGCGGGACAGGGGTGAACGAGCAGTACTTC

size: .
J: TRBJ1-5
V: TRBV19
D: .
CDR3: CASRQISNQPQHF
DNA: TGTGCCAGTAGACAGATTAGCAATCAGCCCCAGCATTTT

size: .
J: TRBJ2-1
V: TRBV15
D: .
CDR3: CATSSQRDSYNEQFF
DNA: TGTGCCACCAGCAGCCAGAGGGACTCCTACAATGAGCAGTTCTTC

size: .
J: TRBJ2-3
V: TRBV4-3
D: TRBD2
CDR3: CASSLTSGSGDTQYF
DNA: TGCGCCAGCAGCCTGACTAGCGGGAGTGGAGATACGCAGTATTTT

size: .
J: TRBJ2-1
V: TRBV10-1
D: TRBD2
CDR3: CASSERLAGVSSYNEQFF
DNA: TGCGCCAGCAGTGAGCGGCTAGCGGGAGTATCGTCCTACAATGAGCAGTTCTTC

size: .
J: TRBJ2-2
V: TRBV7-2
D: .
CDR3: CASSLVEASFSNTGELFF
DNA: TGTGCCAGCAGCTTAGTTGAGGCCAGTTTTTCGAACACCGGGGAGCTGTTTTTT

size: .
J: TRBJ1-1
V: TRBV3-1/TRBV3-2
D: .
CDR3: CASSQARGPTSGAFF
DNA: TGTGCCAGCAGCCAAGCGAGAGGGCCAACCAGCGGAGCTTTCTTT

size: .
J: TRBJ2-4
V: TRBV20-1
D: TRBD1
CDR3: CSASKTGNIQYF
DNA: TGCAGTGCGAGTAAGACAGGGAACATTCAGTACTTC

size: few
J: TRBJ1-1
V: TRBV7-9
D: .
CDR3: CASSLTVVLTEAFF
DNA: TGTGCCAGCAGCTTAACGGTAGTTCTGACTGAAGCTTTCTTT

size: .
J: TRBJ1-4
V: TRBV28
D: .
CDR3: CASSSPTVFGEKLFF
DNA: TGTGCCAGCAGTTCCCCGACAGTTTTCGGCGAAAAACTGTTTTTT

size: .
J: TRBJ1-6
V: TRBV15
D: TRBD1
CDR3: CATSIGTGLSPLHF
DNA: TGTGCCACCAGCATTGGGACAGGGCTTTCACCCCTCCACTTT

size: few
J: TRBJ1-4
V: TRBV6-5
D: .
CDR3: CASSYSRQTNEKLFF
DNA: TGTGCCAGCAGTTACTCCCGACAAACTAATGAAAAACTGTTTTTT